Following are 22 T cell receptor beta chains from one sample sequenced in a study of blood T cell repertoires in COVID-19. Assay: immunoSEQ multiplex PCR; the TCRdb copy retains only in-frame clones and omits some. The sample lists approximately 320,000 clones; around 92% were seen once. Sequenced sample: peripheral blood. Source of these receptors: a woman under 40 with COVID-19, enrolled during active disease.

This chain connects TRBV3-1 (or the pseudogene TRBV3-2) to TRBJ1-2; TRBD1 might be the D (5 bases). Trimming cost V 6 bases and J 0 bases, with 26 bases left between them. Germline CDR1 is LGHDT and CDR2 is YNNKEL (reference sequence). The CDR3 runs 19 residues. The CDR3 bases are TGTGCCAGCAGTCCCTCCGGGGGGTTTTTAAAGTCCGCTAACTATGGCTACACCTTC. It specifies CASSPSGGFLKSANYGYTF.

This clone was counted once. The V gene is TRBV3-1 (or the pseudogene TRBV3-2), the J gene TRBJ2-6; the D gene is possibly TRBD1 (6 bases). The CDR3 length is 18 residues. Trimming cost V 1 base and J 0 bases, with 13 bases left between them. The germline V gene has CDR1 LGHDT and CDR2 YNNKEL (reference sequence). In DNA, the CDR3 is TGTGCCAGCAGCCAAGTTACAGGGACCCCCTCTGGGGCCAACGTCCTGACTTTC. As protein: CASSQVTGTPSGANVLTF.

The chain couples TRBV6-7 to TRBJ1-5; 10 bases line up with TRBD1. TRBV6-7 is annotated as an ORF whose role is uncertain. The length of the CDR3 is 18 residues. The J segment lost 3 bases and the V segment lost 4 bases, leaving 12 bases of the junction unmatched. For the CDR3, the DNA is TGTGCCAGCAGTTTCTTGGGACAGGGGTCTTATGACAATCAGCCCCAGCATTTT. Protein: CASSFLGQGSYDNQPQHF.

The V and J genes are TRBV3-1 (or the pseudogene TRBV3-2) and TRBJ2-7; 9 nucleotides match TRBD1. This CDR3 has 16 residues. Germline CDR1 LGHDT, CDR2 YNNKEL (reference sequence). V shed 5 bases, J shed 0 bases, and the junction held 8 bases outside the gene matches. The CDR3 DNA follows: TGTGCCAGCAGCTCCACGACAGGGGGTCACTCCTACGAGCAGTACTTC. As protein: CASSSTTGGHSYEQYF.

The rearrangement joins TRBV7-9 to TRBJ1-3; 7 bases are a match to TRBD1. The CDR3 contains 16 residues. Germline CDR1 reads SEHNR; CDR2 reads FQNEAQ (reference sequence). Trimming removed 5 bases from V and 0 bases from J; junction bases left unmatched: 7. The CDR3 is CASSSTGQLSGNTIYF. CDR3 DNA sequence: TGTGCCAGCAGCAGCACGGGACAGCTCTCTGGAAACACCATATATTTT.

This clone was observed a few times. The chain joins TRBV2 to TRBJ1-1, with D hard to call. V lost 4 bases and J 1 base, leaving 7 bases between the germline ends. This CDR3 comprises 13 residues. CDR1 and CDR2 from the germline V gene are SNHLY and FYNNEI. CDR3 in DNA: TGTGCCAGCAGTGGCGAAGCGAACACTGAAGCTTTCTTT. Its translation: CASSGEANTEAFF.

The count of this clone is one. The J gene is TRBJ1-2, the V gene TRBV5-1, with D possibly matching TRBD1 (5 bases). Germline CDR1 and CDR2: SGHRS and YFSETQ. V gave up 0 bases and J gave up 4 bases, with 16 bases separating them. This CDR3 contains 16 residues. The CDR3 sequence is CASSLAGRAPLYGYTF. The CDR3 DNA sequence: TGCGCCAGCAGCTTGGCGGGCAGGGCCCCCCTCTATGGCTACACCTTC.

The V gene is TRBV19, the J gene TRBJ2-3; TRBD2 matches at 15 bases. J lost 2 bases, V lost 3 bases, and 6 bases had no gene match. In germline, CDR1 is LNHDA, CDR2 SQIVND (reference sequence). The CDR3 has 18 residues. CDR3 protein: CASSIWGTSGGPTDTQYF. As DNA, the CDR3 is TGTGCCAGTAGTATTTGGGGGACTAGCGGGGGGCCCACAGATACGCAGTATTTT.

The V and J genes are TRBV7-2 and TRBJ2-1; D not resolved. Trimming stripped 7 bases from V and 1 base from J, with 5 bases between. The CDR3 is 12 residues long. Germline CDR1 reads SGHTA; CDR2 reads FQGNSA. The DNA of the CDR3 is TGTGCCAGCACCTATTCCTACAATGAGCAGTTCTTC. It encodes CASTYSYNEQFF.

The rearrangement links TRBV5-1 to TRBJ2-7; 8 bases align to TRBD1. This CDR3 comprises 14 residues. Germline V gene data show CDR1 as SGHRS and CDR2 as YFSETQ. The trim removed 1 base at V and 5 bases at J, leaving 5 bases unmatched. The CDR3 spells CASSLLKTGDEQYF. Here the CDR3 DNA reads TGCGCCAGCAGCTTGTTGAAGACAGGGGACGAGCAGTACTTC.

The gene calls are TRBV28 and TRBJ1-1; D not certain. The CDR3 extends over 13 amino acids. The ends were cut back, 2 bases at V and 7 bases at J, with 11 bases in the middle. Looked up from germline, CDR1 is MDHEN and CDR2 is SYDVKM. Here the CDR3 DNA reads TGTGCCAGCAGTTTACACGTGGTCTATGAAGCTTTCTTT. Its translation is CASSLHVVYEAFF.

This chain links TRBV6-5 with TRBJ1-5; 7 nucleotides match TRBD1. There are 15 residues in the CDR3. CDR1 and CDR2 from the germline V gene are MNHEY and SVGAGI. V trimming: 2 bases; J trimming: 0 bases; junction bases outside the gene matches: 1. CDR3 amino acids: CASSYGTDSNQPQHF. CDR3 coding DNA: TGTGCCAGCAGTTACGGGACAGATAGCAATCAGCCCCAGCATTTT.

V and J are TRBV28 and TRBJ1-2; 9 bases align to TRBD1. CDR1 is MDHEN, CDR2 SYDVKM, per germline. V dropped 4 bases and J dropped 8; count of bases not matched to a gene: 17. The CDR3 contains 17 residues. The CDR3 loop is CASSSGTGSGQRDGYTF. The CDR3 DNA reads TGTGCCAGCAGTTCCGGGACAGGGTCGGGGCAAAGAGACGGCTACACCTTC.

This clone is a singleton in its sample. The rearrangement links TRBV2 to TRBJ1-2, with 9 positions matching TRBD1. With V trimmed by 8 bases and J by 6 bases, 10 bases remained unmatched. CDR1 is SNHLY and CDR2 is FYNNEI in the germline V gene. This CDR3 spans 14 amino acids. The CDR3 spells CASRDREIRNGYTF. The CDR3 coding sequence is TGTGCCAGCCGGGACAGGGAAATACGTAATGGCTACACCTTC.

The chain combines TRBV5-4 with TRBJ2-7; 9 bases match TRBD1. The germline gives CDR1 SGHNT, CDR2 YYREEE (reference sequence). The CDR3 contains 15 residues. With 4 bases clipped from V and 5 bases from J, the junction kept 10 bases outside the gene matches. The CDR3 region is CASSNPGQGRNEQYF. The CDR3, as DNA: TGTGCCAGCAGCAACCCGGGACAGGGACGCAACGAGCAGTACTTC.

V and J are TRBV7-6 and TRBJ2-3; D perhaps matches TRBD2 (6 bases). CDR1 is SGHVS, CDR2 FNYEAQ, per germline. Trimming removed 8 bases at V and 2 bases at J, with 8 bases between. The CDR3 loop spans 12 amino acids. The DNA for the CDR3 is TGTGCCAGCGGCGGGGTCACAGATACGCAGTATTTT. This gives the protein CASGGVTDTQYF.

The rearrangement uses TRBV19 and TRBJ1-2; D not certain. Trimming shortened V by 3 bases and J by 2 bases, and 10 bases separated the two germline ends. Germline V gene sequence: CDR1 LNHDA, CDR2 SQIVND (reference sequence). This CDR3 is built from 14 residues. DNA for the CDR3: TGTGCCAGTAGTATGCCAAGGAGGAACTATGGCTACACCTTC. It codes for CASSMPRRNYGYTF.

This clone was seen a single time. J is TRBJ2-7 and V is TRBV18; tentative D call: TRBD1 (5 bases). This CDR3 spans 15 amino acids. The ends were cut back, 5 bases at V and 3 bases at J, with 17 bases in the middle. In germline, CDR1 is KGHSH, CDR2 LQKENI. The DNA for the CDR3 is TGTGCCAGCTCAAAGACAGTACTCCCCGACTACGAGCAGTACTTC. Its protein product is CASSKTVLPDYEQYF.

This sequence joins TRBV29-1 and TRBJ1-1, with 7 bases fitting TRBD1. J was trimmed by 7 bases and V by 8 bases; bases with no gene match: 4. The germline CDR1 and CDR2 sequences are SQVTM and ANQGSEA. CDR3 size: 10 residues. CDR3 protein: CSTDRVEAFF. Written as DNA, the CDR3 is TGCAGCACCGACAGGGTTGAAGCTTTCTTT. The full variable domain, its missing parts supplied by reference TRBV29-1 and TRBJ1-1, is SAVISQKPSRDICQRGTSLTIQCQVDSQVTMMFWYRQQPGQSLTLIATANQGSEATYESGFVIDKFPISRPNLTFSTLTVSNMSPEDSSIYLCSTDRVEAFFGQGTRLTVV.

The chain links TRBV18 to TRBJ2-1, with D possibly TRBD1 on 6 matching bases. Germline CDR1 reads KGHSH; CDR2 reads LQKENI. V was cut by 3 bases and J by 4 bases, with 13 bases left in between. CDR3 length equals 15 residues. The CDR3 bases are TGTGCCAGCTCACCTTTTGGACAGCGTTACAATGAGCAGTTCTTC. The encoded protein is CASSPFGQRYNEQFF.

The chain has TRBV6-5 and TRBJ2-4; 8 bases are shared with TRBD1. The junction had 4 bases not matched to a gene; V was cut back by 2 bases and J by 4 bases. Germline CDR1 and CDR2: MNHEY and SVGAGI. CDR3 length: 15 amino acids. CDR3 in amino acids: CASSYGGQGKNIQYF. The CDR3 DNA is TGTGCCAGCAGTTACGGAGGACAGGGTAAAAACATTCAGTACTTC.

This chain joins TRBV27 and TRBJ1-2; D possibly corresponds to TRBD1 (5 bases). Germline V lookup: CDR1 MNHEY, CDR2 SMNVEV (reference sequence). The length of the CDR3 is 14 residues. Between the trimmed V and J ends, which lost 6 bases and 5 bases, there was a span of 16 bases. CDR3 coding DNA: TGTGCCAGCAGCTTGGGGGGGTGGTCGTATGGCTACACCTTC. It is translated as CASSLGGWSYGYTF.